The rows below give T cell receptor beta chains drawn from one sample of a study of blood T cells in healthy people across ages. TCRdb ran MiXCR on the 5' RACE reads and lists one entry per CDR3 protein. Among fewer than 2 million distinct CDR3 sequences listed, roughly two fifths were seen once. Material for sequencing was blood. The receptors shown here come from a human donor in good health. Each CDR3 is given with its conserved first and last residue. D genes are given only for firm matches. Rows may omit the clone size; those that give it use once, few, many or a size class.

V	J	D	size	DNA	CDR3
TRBV13	TRBJ2-6	TRBD1	few	TGTGCCAGCAGCTTCGGGACAGCCCCATCTGGGGCCAACGTCCTGACTTTC	CASSFGTAPSGANVLTF
TRBV6-5	TRBJ1-4	.	few	TGTGCCAGCAGTTATCGGAAGCACAGGAAACCTAATGAAAAACTGTTTTTT	CASSYRKHRKPNEKLFF
TRBV29-1	TRBJ2-6	.	few	TGCAGCGTTGTGTGGACAGCAAACTCTGGGGCCAACGTCCTGACTTTC	CSVVWTANSGANVLTF
TRBV27	TRBJ1-2	.	.	TGTGCCAGCAACCGATTCGAGGCCCATGGCTACACCTTC	CASNRFEAHGYTF
TRBV20-1	TRBJ1-2	.	few	TGCAGTGCCTTAAGCAAGGGTGTAAACTATGGCTACACCTTC	CSALSKGVNYGYTF
TRBV20-1	TRBJ2-7	TRBD2	.	TGCAGTGCCCGTAGCGGGGGCCGCACCCACGAGCAGTACTTC	CSARSGGRTHEQYF
TRBV12-3/TRBV12-4	TRBJ1-1	TRBD1	few	TGTGCCAGCAGTTTAAATCGGGGCAGGGGGAGGACTGAAGCTTTCTTT	CASSLNRGRGRTEAFF
TRBV20-1	TRBJ1-6	.	few	TGCAGTGGCCACCCAGGGGCCAATTCACCCCTCCACTTT	CSGHPGANSPLHF
TRBV24-1	TRBJ2-7	TRBD1	few	TGTGCCACCAGTGATAGGGACAGGGGATCCTACGAGCAGTACTTC	CATSDRDRGSYEQYF
TRBV7-9	TRBJ1-1	.	.	TGTGCCAGCAGGATCGACGCTGAAGCTTTCTTT	CASRIDAEAFF
TRBV6-2/TRBV6-3	TRBJ2-3	.	once	TGTGCTAGCGGTTACGGTCCAGATACGCAGTATTTT	CASGYGPDTQYF
TRBV27	TRBJ2-4	.	.	TGTGCCAGCAGTGATTTTAGTGAAAACATTCAGTACTTC	CASSDFSENIQYF
TRBV7-9	TRBJ2-2	.	few	TGTGCCAGCTCCCTCGGGACACTTAACACCGGGGAGCTGTTTTTT	CASSLGTLNTGELFF
TRBV11-2	TRBJ2-1	.	.	TGTGCCAGCAGCTCCAGGGGGGGGGCCACAGGGGAGGAGCAGTTCTTC	CASSSRGGATGEEQFF
TRBV6-6	TRBJ2-7	TRBD2	.	TGTGCCAGCAGGAAGGGGACTAGCGGGACATCCTACGAGCAGTACTTC	CASRKGTSGTSYEQYF
TRBV5-1	TRBJ2-1	.	few	TGCGCCAGCAGCCCACAGACGGGACCTCAGGAGCAGTTCTTC	CASSPQTGPQEQFF